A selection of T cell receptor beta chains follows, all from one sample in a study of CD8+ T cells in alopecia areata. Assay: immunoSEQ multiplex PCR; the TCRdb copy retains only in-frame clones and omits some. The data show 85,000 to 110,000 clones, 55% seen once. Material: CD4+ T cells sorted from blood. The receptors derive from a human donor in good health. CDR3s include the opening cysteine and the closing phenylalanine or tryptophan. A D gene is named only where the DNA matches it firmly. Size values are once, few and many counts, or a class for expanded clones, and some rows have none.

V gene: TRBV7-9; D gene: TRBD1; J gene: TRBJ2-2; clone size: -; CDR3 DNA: TGTGCCAGCAGCCGAGGACAGGCCACCGGGGAGCTGTTTTTT; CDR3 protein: CASSRGQATGELFF
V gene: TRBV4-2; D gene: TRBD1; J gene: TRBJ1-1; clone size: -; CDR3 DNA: TGTGCCAGCAGCCAAACGACAGGGATGAACACTGAAGCTTTCTTT; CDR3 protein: CASSQTTGMNTEAFF
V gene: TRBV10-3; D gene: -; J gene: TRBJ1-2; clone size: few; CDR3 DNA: TGTGCCATCATGCGGGGCCAGGGAGGATATGGCTACACCTTC; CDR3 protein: CAIMRGQGGYGYTF
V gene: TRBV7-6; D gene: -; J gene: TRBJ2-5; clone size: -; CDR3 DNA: TGTGCCAGCAGCTTTATAACGCAAGAGACCCAGTACTTC; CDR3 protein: CASSFITQETQYF
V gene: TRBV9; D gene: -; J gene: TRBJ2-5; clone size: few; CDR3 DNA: TGTGCCAGCAGCGTGAGCGGCCAAGAGACCCAGTACTTC; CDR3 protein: CASSVSGQETQYF
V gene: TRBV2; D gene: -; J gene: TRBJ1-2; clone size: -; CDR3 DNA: TGTGCCAGCAGTGATGATGGCTACACCTTC; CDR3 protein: CASSDDGYTF
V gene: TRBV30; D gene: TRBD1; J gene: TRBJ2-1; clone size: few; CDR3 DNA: TGTGCCTGGTCACAGGGGGCGGCCTCCTACAATGAGCAGTTCTTC; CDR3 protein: CAWSQGAASYNEQFF
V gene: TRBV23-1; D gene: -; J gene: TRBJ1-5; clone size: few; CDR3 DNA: TGCGCCAGCACCAGGGCCCCGGAACAGCCCCAGCATTTT; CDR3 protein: CASTRAPEQPQHF
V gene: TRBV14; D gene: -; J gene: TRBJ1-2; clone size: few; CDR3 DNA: TGTGCCAGCAGCCAAGTTAGGGCCCTCGTTGGCTACACCTTC; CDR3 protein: CASSQVRALVGYTF
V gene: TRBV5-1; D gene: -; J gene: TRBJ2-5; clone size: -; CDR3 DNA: TGCGCCAGCAGCTTTGAGGGTGAAGAGACCCAGTACTTC; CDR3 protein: CASSFEGEETQYF
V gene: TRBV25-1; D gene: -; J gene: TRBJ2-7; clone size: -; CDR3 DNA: TGTGCCAGCAGTGATTTGGCCTCCGAGCAGTACTTC; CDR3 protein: CASSDLASEQYF
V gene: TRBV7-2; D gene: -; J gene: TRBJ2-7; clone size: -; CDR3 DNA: TGTGCCAGCAGCTCCCGGGGCCCCGAGCAGTACTTC; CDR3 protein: CASSSRGPEQYF
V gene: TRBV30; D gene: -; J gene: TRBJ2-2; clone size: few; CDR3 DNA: TGTGCCTGGAGTCGGACCGGGGAGCTGTTTTTT; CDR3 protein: CAWSRTGELFF
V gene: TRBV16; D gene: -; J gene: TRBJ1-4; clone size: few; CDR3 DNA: TGTGCCAGCAGCCGGAGGAGTCCGGAAACTAATGAAAAACTGTTTTTT; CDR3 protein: CASSRRSPETNEKLFF
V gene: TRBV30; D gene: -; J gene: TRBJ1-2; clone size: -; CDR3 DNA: TGTGCCTGGGAGGGACGGCGAGTAGGGCATGGCTACACCTTC; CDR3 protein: CAWEGRRVGHGYTF
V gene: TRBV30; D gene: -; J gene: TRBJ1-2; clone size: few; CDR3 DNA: TGTGCCTGGAGTAGGCCGGGATACGCTCCCTCCTATGGCTACACCTTC; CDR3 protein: CAWSRPGYAPSYGYTF
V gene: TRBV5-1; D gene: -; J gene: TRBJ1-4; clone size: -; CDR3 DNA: TGCGCCAGCAGCCCTCAGGCCGGGGGTGGTGAAAAACTGTTTTTT; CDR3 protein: CASSPQAGGGEKLFF
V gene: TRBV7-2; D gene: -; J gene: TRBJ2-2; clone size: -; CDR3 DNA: TGTGCCAGCAGCCCAGGGGGGGCCTACACCGGGGAGCTGTTTTTT; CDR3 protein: CASSPGGAYTGELFF
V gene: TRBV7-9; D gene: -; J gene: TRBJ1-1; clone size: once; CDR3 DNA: TGTGCCAGCAGCTTTTCTATGAACACTGAAGCTTTCTTT; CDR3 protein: CASSFSMNTEAFF
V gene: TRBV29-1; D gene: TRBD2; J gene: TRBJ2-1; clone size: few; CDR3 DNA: TGCAGCGCCGTGACTAGCGGGGGGTACAATGAGCAGTTCTTC; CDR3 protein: CSAVTSGGYNEQFF
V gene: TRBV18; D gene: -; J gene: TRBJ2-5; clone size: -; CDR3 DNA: TGTGCCAGCTCACCACTCGAAAAGACCCAGTACTTC; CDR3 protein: CASSPLEKTQYF
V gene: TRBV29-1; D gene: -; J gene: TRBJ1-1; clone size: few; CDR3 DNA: TGCAGCGTTTACAGGGACGGGAACACTGAAGCTTTCTTT; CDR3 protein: CSVYRDGNTEAFF
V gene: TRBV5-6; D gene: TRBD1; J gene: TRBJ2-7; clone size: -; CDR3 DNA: TGTGCCAGCAATCTGGGACAGAACAGCTACGAGCAGTACTTC; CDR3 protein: CASNLGQNSYEQYF
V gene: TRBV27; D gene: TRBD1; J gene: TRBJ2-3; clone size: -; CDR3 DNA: TGTGCCAGCAGTTCGCGGACAGGGCCCCCAGATACGCAGTATTTT; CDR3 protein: CASSSRTGPPDTQYF
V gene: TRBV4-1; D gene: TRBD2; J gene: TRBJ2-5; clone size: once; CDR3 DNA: TGCGCCAGCAGCCAAGACCGGGGACTAGCGGGGGAAGAGACCCAGTACTTC; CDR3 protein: CASSQDRGLAGEETQYF
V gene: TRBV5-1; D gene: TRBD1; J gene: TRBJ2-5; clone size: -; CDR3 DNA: TGCGCCAGCAGCACTGGACAGGGAAGAGAGACCCAGTACTTC; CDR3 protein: CASSTGQGRETQYF
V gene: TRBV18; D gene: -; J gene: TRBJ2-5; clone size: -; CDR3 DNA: TGTGCCAGCTCACCAAGCAGGGTTGAGACCCAGTACTTC; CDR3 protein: CASSPSRVETQYF
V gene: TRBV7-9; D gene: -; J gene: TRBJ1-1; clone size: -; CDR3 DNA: TGTGCCAGCAGCGATAATTACTGGACGGAGAACACTGAAGCTTTCTTT; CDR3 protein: CASSDNYWTENTEAFF
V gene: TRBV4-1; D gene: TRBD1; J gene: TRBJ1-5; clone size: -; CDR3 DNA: TGCGCCAGCAGCCAACAAGCAGGGGGCAGGCAGCCCCAGCATTTT; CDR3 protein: CASSQQAGGRQPQHF
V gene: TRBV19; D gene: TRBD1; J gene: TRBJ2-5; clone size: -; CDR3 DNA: TGTGCCAGTAGTATGGTGACAGGGTTGGAGACCCAGTACTTC; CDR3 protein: CASSMVTGLETQYF
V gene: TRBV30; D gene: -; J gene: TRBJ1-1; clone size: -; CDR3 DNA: TGTGCCTGGAGTGTCTCAGGGTCGACTGAAGCTTTCTTT; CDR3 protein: CAWSVSGSTEAFF